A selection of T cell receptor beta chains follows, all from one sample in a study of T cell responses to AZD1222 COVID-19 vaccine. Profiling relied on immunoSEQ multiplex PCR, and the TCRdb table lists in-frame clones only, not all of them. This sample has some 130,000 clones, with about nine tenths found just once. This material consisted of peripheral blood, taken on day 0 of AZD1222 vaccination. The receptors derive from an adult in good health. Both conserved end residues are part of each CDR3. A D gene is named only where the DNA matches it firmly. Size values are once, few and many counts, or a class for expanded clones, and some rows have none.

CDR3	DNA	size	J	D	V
CAWSVSGEGTIYF	TGTGCCTGGAGTGTGTCCGGGGAAGGGACCATATATTTT	few	TRBJ1-3	-	TRBV30
CASSFGANRSPLHF	TGTGCCAGCAGCTTTGGGGCCAACCGATCACCCCTCCACTTT	-	TRBJ1-6	-	TRBV11-2
CAISEENVNTEAFF	TGTGCCATCAGTGAAGAAAATGTGAACACTGAAGCTTTCTTT	-	TRBJ1-1	-	TRBV10-3
CASSGSGYHEKLFF	TGTGCCAGCAGTGGATCTGGTTATCATGAAAAACTGTTTTTT	-	TRBJ1-4	-	TRBV2
CASSLVTGNTIYF	TGCGCCAGCAGCTTGGTTACCGGAAACACCATATATTTT	-	TRBJ1-3	-	TRBV5-1
CASSLRGEGSSYNSPLHF	TGTGCCAGCAGCTTGAGGGGGGAAGGGAGCTCCTATAATTCACCCCTCCACTTT	few	TRBJ1-6	-	TRBV5-5
CASSFEGRYGEKLFF	TGTGCCAGCAGCTTCGAGGGGCGTTATGGAGAAAAACTGTTTTTT	-	TRBJ1-4	-	TRBV7-2
CASSQIRQGREQFF	TGTGCCAGCAGTCAAATCCGACAGGGGCGGGAGCAGTTCTTC	-	TRBJ2-1	TRBD1	TRBV14
CASSPVKNEQFF	TGTGCCAGCAGCCCGGTCAAAAATGAGCAGTTCTTC	-	TRBJ2-1	-	TRBV7-8
CASSVPGHRTGELFF	TGCGCCAGCAGTGTACCGGGACATAGGACCGGGGAGCTGTTTTTT	few	TRBJ2-2	-	TRBV5-1
CASSSRTGNYGYTF	TGTGCCAGCTCAAGCAGAACAGGAAACTATGGCTACACCTTC	-	TRBJ1-2	-	TRBV18
CASLSGNTIYF	TGTGCCAGCCTCTCTGGAAACACCATATATTTT	-	TRBJ1-3	-	TRBV6-5
CASSRGPNEKLFF	TGTGCCAGCAGCCGGGGGCCTAATGAAAAACTGTTTTTT	-	TRBJ1-4	-	TRBV6-5
CASSLQGNYGYTF	TGTGCCAGCAGTCTACAGGGTAACTATGGCTACACCTTC	-	TRBJ1-2	-	TRBV6-2/TRBV6-3
CASSLRGLADTQYF	TGCGCCAGCAGCTTGCGTGGGTTGGCAGATACGCAGTATTTT	few	TRBJ2-3	-	TRBV5-1
CASRRDRVQNTEAFF	TGTGCCAGCAGGAGGGACAGGGTTCAGAACACTGAAGCTTTCTTT	-	TRBJ1-1	TRBD1	TRBV6-5
CASSPGQGYLEAFF	TGTGCCAGCAGCCCGGGACAGGGGTACCTTGAAGCTTTCTTT	-	TRBJ1-1	TRBD1	TRBV2
CASSEDTFADTQYF	TGTGCCAGCAGTGAGGACACGTTCGCAGATACGCAGTATTTT	-	TRBJ2-3	-	TRBV6-1
CASSLGAPGDYNSPLHF	TGTGCCAGCAGCTTGGGGGCCCCGGGAGACTATAATTCACCCCTCCACTTT	-	TRBJ1-6	-	TRBV5-4
CASSTTKVSTFEAFF	TGTGCCAGCAGCACCACCAAGGTTTCGACTTTTGAAGCTTTCTTT	-	TRBJ1-1	-	TRBV7-2
CAISKLAGGDEQYF	TGTGCCATCAGCAAACTAGCGGGGGGGGACGAGCAGTACTTC	-	TRBJ2-7	TRBD2	TRBV10-3
CASSDRTGGEGGTQYF	TGTGCCAGCAGCGACCGGACAGGGGGCGAGGGTGGGACCCAGTACTTC	-	TRBJ2-5	-	TRBV21-1
CASSPGGATNEKLFF	TGCGCCAGCAGCCCCGGGGGAGCAACTAATGAAAAACTGTTTTTT	-	TRBJ1-4	-	TRBV5-1
CSARQDRQFF	TGCAGCGCCAGGCAGGACAGGCAGTTCTTC	-	TRBJ2-1	-	TRBV29-1
CASSLPDDRGIGTDTQYF	TGCGCCAGCAGCTTGCCGGATGACAGGGGAATCGGCACAGATACGCAGTATTTT	-	TRBJ2-3	TRBD1	TRBV5-1
CASSLPGARQETQYF	TGTGCCAGCAGTCTCCCGGGGGCCCGACAAGAGACCCAGTACTTC	-	TRBJ2-5	-	TRBV6-2/TRBV6-3
CASSTKTGTYGYTF	TGTGCCAGCAGCACCAAAACAGGGACCTATGGCTACACCTTC	-	TRBJ1-2	-	TRBV5-4
CASSAGLSNEKLFF	TGTGCCAGCAGCGCAGGGCTAAGTAATGAAAAACTGTTTTTT	-	TRBJ1-4	-	TRBV2
CASSWTSGRNTEAFF	TGTGCCAGCAGCTGGACCTCGGGCCGGAACACTGAAGCTTTCTTT	-	TRBJ1-1	-	TRBV7-2
CASSLVGGTGPSPLHF	TGCGCCAGCAGCTTGGTTGGTGGGACAGGTCCTTCACCCCTCCACTTT	-	TRBJ1-6	TRBD1	TRBV5-1
CASTTGNQPQHF	TGTGCCAGCACCACAGGAAATCAGCCCCAGCATTTT	-	TRBJ1-5	-	TRBV3-1/TRBV3-2
CASSPSAGNQPQHF	TGTGCCAGCAGCCCGTCGGCAGGGAATCAGCCCCAGCATTTT	-	TRBJ1-5	-	TRBV14
CASSRLAGESTDTQYF	TGTGCCAGCAGCAGACTAGCGGGGGAAAGCACAGATACGCAGTATTTT	-	TRBJ2-3	TRBD2	TRBV3-1/TRBV3-2
CSVRGAGMNTEAFF	TGCAGCGTGAGGGGCGCGGGGATGAACACTGAAGCTTTCTTT	-	TRBJ1-1	-	TRBV29-1
CAWSVVLGTFSYEQYF	TGTGCCTGGAGTGTAGTACTCGGGACTTTCTCCTACGAGCAGTACTTC	-	TRBJ2-7	-	TRBV30
CAWSPGPNNEQFF	TGTGCCTGGTCACCGGGACCAAACAATGAGCAGTTCTTC	-	TRBJ2-1	-	TRBV30
CAKHPSGALEELFF	TGTGCCAAACACCCCAGCGGGGCCTTGGAGGAGCTGTTTTTT	once	TRBJ2-2	TRBD2	TRBV7-9
CSVARTEEWAEAFF	TGCAGCGTTGCCCGGACAGAAGAGTGGGCTGAAGCTTTCTTT	-	TRBJ1-1	-	TRBV29-1
CASSKDSRGANEKLFF	TGTGCCAGCAGCAAGGACTCCCGAGGGGCTAATGAAAAACTGTTTTTT	-	TRBJ1-4	-	TRBV7-9
CASSAGLTSYEQYF	TGTGCCAGCAGCGCTGGACTGACCTCCTACGAGCAGTACTTC	-	TRBJ2-7	-	TRBV9
CASSVTGANSPLHF	TGTGCCAGTAGTGTAACAGGGGCAAATTCACCCCTCCACTTT	-	TRBJ1-6	TRBD1	TRBV19